Each of the 28 T cell receptor beta chains below was sequenced from the same sample in a study of shared clonotypes between healthy human individuals. Generated by immunoSEQ multiplex PCR, the TCRdb table keeps only in-frame clones and is missing some. The repertoire holds over a million clones, roughly 95% seen once, with 0.95% to 1.5% in the top ten. The sample taken for sequencing was naive CD4+ T cells sorted from blood. As for subset: CD45RA+ positively selected. The receptors were gathered from a man under 40 in good health.

This chain connects TRBV5-8 to TRBJ1-5, with 7 positions matching TRBD1. The CDR3 has 17 amino acids. V trimming: 4 bases; J trimming: 2 bases; junction bases outside the gene matches: 12. Per the germline V gene, CDR1 is SGHTS and CDR2 is YDEGEE. CDR3 DNA: TGTGCCAGCAGCAGGTTCAGGGGGATCGTGGGCAATCAGCCCCAGCATTTT. It translates to CASSRFRGIVGNQPQHF.

V is TRBV5-1 and J is TRBJ2-3, with a weak D call TRBD2 (5 bases). This CDR3 spans 18 amino acids. V gave up 0 bases and J gave up 1 base, with 18 bases separating them. In germline, CDR1 is SGHRS, CDR2 YFSETQ. The CDR3 reads CASSLEFGIRSGTDTQYF. The CDR3 DNA is TGCGCCAGCAGCTTGGAATTCGGGATTAGGTCTGGCACAGATACGCAGTATTTT.

The chain has TRBV6-5 and TRBJ1-2; the D is unclear. With 4 bases removed from V and 2 bases from J, the gap between germline ends came to 14 bases. The CDR3 extends over 15 amino acids. CDR1 is MNHEY and CDR2 is SVGAGI in the germline V gene. The CDR3 is CASSSPKTPNYGYTF. The CDR3 nucleotides read TGTGCCAGCAGTTCTCCTAAGACACCAAACTATGGCTACACCTTC.

About this clone itself: Relative to the germline gene, one junction end is altered; a read error may explain this. This chain uses TRBV30 with TRBJ2-7; D is possibly TRBD2 (6 bases). This CDR3 is 10 amino acids long. Germline CDR1 GTSNPN, CDR2 SVGIG (reference sequence). The CDR3 DNA reads TGTGCCTGGAGCGGAGGGCGCGTTCTGTTC. This gives the protein CAWSGGRVLF.

CDR3 sequence reads: CASSSQGFGQPQHF. CDR3 bases: TGTGCCAGCAGTTCTCAGGGGTTCGGTCAGCCCCAGCATTTT. V usage is TRBV6-1 and J usage is TRBJ1-5; D is possibly TRBD1 (6 bases). CDR1 MNHNS and CDR2 SASEGT come from the germline V gene. V was pared by 5 bases and J by 6 bases, with 14 bases between. CDR3 length: 14 amino acids.

The V call is TRBV9, the J call TRBJ2-5; 10 bases line up with TRBD1. The CDR3 consists of 17 residues. J gave up 4 bases and V 0 bases, and 9 bases lay outside the gene matches. Germline V gene sequence: CDR1 SGDLS, CDR2 YYNGEE. The CDR3 region has the DNA TGTGCCAGCAGCGTAGCTAATGGGGACAGGGGAGGAGAGACCCAGTACTTC. Residues: CASSVANGDRGGETQYF.

This clone is a singleton in its sample. The chain uses TRBV18 and TRBJ2-5, with a weak D call TRBD2 (5 bases). V was clipped by 7 bases and J by 4 bases, with 7 bases between them. Per germline, CDR1 KGHSH and CDR2 LQKENI. The CDR3 runs to 11 residues. Here the CDR3 DNA reads TGTGCCAGCTTTGGAGGAGAGACCCAGTACTTC. Its translation: CASFGGETQYF.

This clone was counted once. The rearrangement joins TRBV19 to TRBJ2-5; 8 nucleotides align to TRBD2. The V segment lost 1 base and the J segment 5 bases; nucleotides outside the gene matches: 18. The CDR3 loop spans 19 amino acids. CDR1 is LNHDA, CDR2 SQIVND, per germline (reference sequence). The CDR3 DNA is TGTGCCAGTAGTATAGCAGGGCAGGGGAAGGTAGCGGGAACCGAGACCCAGTACTTC. Translation: CASSIAGQGKVAGTETQYF.

V usage is TRBV7-8 and J usage is TRBJ2-2, with D hard to call. The ends were cut back, 5 bases at V and 5 bases at J, with 18 bases in the middle. There are 16 residues in the CDR3. Germline V gene sequence: CDR1 SGHVS, CDR2 FQNEAQ. Here the CDR3 reads CASSRRSHTTTGELFF. In DNA, the CDR3 is TGTGCCAGCAGCCGGCGGAGTCACACAACAACCGGGGAGCTGTTTTTT.

The rearrangement links TRBV7-8 to TRBJ2-7, with TRBD1 matching over 8 bases. The germline gives CDR1 SGHVS, CDR2 FQNEAQ. V lost 3 bases and J lost 8; bases outside the gene matches: 9. There are 14 residues in the CDR3. The CDR3 reads CASSFGTGSPQQYF. DNA of the CDR3: TGTGCCAGCAGCTTCGGGACAGGTTCTCCGCAGCAGTACTTC.

The chain uses TRBV2 and TRBJ2-3; D may be TRBD1 or TRBD2 (5 bases each). The CDR3 loop spans 12 amino acids. The germline V gene has CDR1 SNHLY and CDR2 FYNNEI. V shed 10 bases and J shed 2 bases, with 10 bases lying between them. The CDR3 DNA reads as TGTGCCACCCGGGACGACACAGATACGCAGTATTTT. This codes for CATRDDTDTQYF.

This chain joins TRBV11-2 and TRBJ2-1; TRBD2 matches at 13 bases. In germline, CDR1 is SGHAT, CDR2 FQNNGV. The CDR3 sequence is 13 residues long. V lost 8 bases and J lost 7; bases outside the gene matches: 2. CDR3 in DNA: TGTGCCAGCCGACTAGCGGGAGGTAATGAGCAGTTCTTC. Amino acid sequence: CASRLAGGNEQFF.

The genes are TRBV28 and TRBJ1-5; 9 positions agree with TRBD1. This CDR3 contains 16 residues. Germline V gene lookup returns CDR1 MDHEN and CDR2 SYDVKM. Losses at the gene ends were 2 bases for V and 2 bases for J; bases not matched to a gene: 4. CDR3 sequence (DNA): TGTGCCAGCAGTTTAAGACAGGGGGTTGGCAATCAGCCCCAGCATTTT. The encoded protein is CASSLRQGVGNQPQHF.

The chain links TRBV9 to TRBJ2-7; 7 bases agree with TRBD2. The CDR3 covers 14 residues. Germline CDR1 is SGDLS and CDR2 is YYNGEE. V was clipped by 5 bases and J by 0 bases; unmatched bases: 5. The chain's CDR3 is CASSSGLNSYEQYF. For the CDR3, the DNA is TGTGCCAGCAGTAGCGGGTTGAACTCCTACGAGCAGTACTTC.

This rearrangement joins TRBV10-3 to TRBJ2-7; D unclear. The CDR3 contains 14 residues. Trimming took off 6 bases at V and 0 bases at J, with 12 bases between the two ends. Germline V lookup: CDR1 ENHRY, CDR2 SYGVKD. The CDR3 spells CAIRIKPLSYEQYF. The CDR3 region has the DNA TGTGCCATCAGGATTAAGCCCCTCTCCTACGAGCAGTACTTC.

The chain is built from TRBV11-2 and TRBJ2-3; no clear D. The CDR3 runs to 12 residues. Trimming left V 0 bases short and J 10 bases short, with 8 bases between. Germline V lookup: CDR1 SGHAT, CDR2 FQNNGV. The CDR3 is CASSLDSLAQYF. In DNA form, the CDR3 reads TGTGCCAGCAGCTTAGATTCACTGGCGCAGTATTTT.

The chain carries TRBV5-1 and TRBJ2-7; 10 positions agree with TRBD2. The CDR3 totals 17 residues. In germline, CDR1 is SGHRS, CDR2 YFSETQ. V lost 0 bases to trimming and J lost 2 bases; unmatched junction nucleotides: 8. This CDR3 reads CASSLASSGSKTYEQYF. DNA for the CDR3: TGCGCCAGCAGCTTGGCGTCTAGCGGGAGTAAAACCTACGAGCAGTACTTC.

This clone came up once. The rearrangement uses TRBV28 and TRBJ1-1; the match to TRBD1 covers 8 bases. V lost 2 bases and J lost 3; bases outside the gene matches: 5. The CDR3 contains 15 residues. Germline CDR1 and CDR2: MDHEN and SYDVKM. CDR3 protein: CASSLPGGFYTEAFF. The CDR3 DNA reads TGTGCCAGCAGTTTACCAGGGGGCTTTTACACTGAAGCTTTCTTT.

This chain links TRBV28 with TRBJ1-4; unclear D gene. The CDR3 runs 14 residues. The V end was cut by 3 bases, the J end by 0 bases, with 5 bases between. Germline V gives CDR1 MDHEN, CDR2 SYDVKM. Here the CDR3 reads CASSLGTTNEKLFF. The CDR3 DNA sequence: TGTGCCAGCAGTTTGGGAACAACTAATGAAAAACTGTTTTTT.

V is TRBV4-3 and J is TRBJ2-6, with 9 nucleotides matching TRBD1. The germline gives CDR1 LGHNA, CDR2 YSLEER. The CDR3 consists of 19 residues. Trimming removed 2 bases from V and 0 bases from J; junction bases left unmatched: 8. As DNA, the CDR3 is TGCGCCAGCAGCCAATATACAGGGGGCTTAGGCTCTGGGGCCAACGTCCTGACTTTC. It codes for CASSQYTGGLGSGANVLTF.

The chain couples TRBV7-9 to TRBJ1-2, with 9 bases that match TRBD1. There are 14 residues in the CDR3. Germline lookup yields CDR1 SEHNR and CDR2 FQNEAQ (reference sequence). V lost 3 bases and J lost 3; bases outside the gene matches: 2. The CDR3 loop reads CASSFTGGHYGYTF. The CDR3 DNA is TGTGCCAGCAGCTTTACAGGGGGCCACTATGGCTACACCTTC. The whole variable domain, filled in from reference TRBV7-9 and TRBJ1-2, reads DTGVSQNPRHKITKRGQNVTFRCDPISEHNRLYWYRQTLGQGPEFLTYFQNEAQLEKSRLLSDRFSAERPKGSFSTLEIQRTEQGDSAMYLCASSFTGGHYGYTFGSGTRLTVV.

The chain couples TRBV18 to TRBJ1-2; perhaps TRBD1 as D (5 bases). The V and J ends lost 0 bases and 0 bases respectively, with 14 bases between them. The CDR3 spans 17 residues. The V gene's germline CDR1 is KGHSH and CDR2 LQKENI. This chain's CDR3 is CASSPPVTGGTNYGYTF. CDR3 nucleotides: TGTGCCAGCTCACCACCGGTTACAGGAGGCACTAACTATGGCTACACCTTC.

The genes are TRBV5-1 and TRBJ2-1; the D gene is possibly TRBD1 (5 bases). This CDR3 has 14 amino acids. V lost 4 bases and J 10 bases, leaving 18 bases between the germline ends. Per the germline V gene, CDR1 is SGHRS and CDR2 is YFSETQ. CDR3 sequence: CASSLEPAGKEQFF. In nucleotides, the CDR3 is TGCGCCAGCAGCCTAGAACCCGCAGGGAAAGAGCAGTTCTTC. The full variable domain, with the rest looked up from reference TRBV5-1 and TRBJ2-1, is KAGVTQTPRYLIKTRGQQVTLSCSPISGHRSVSWYQQTPGQGLQFLFEYFSETQRNKGNFPGRFSGRQFSNSRSEMNVSTLELGDSALYLCASSLEPAGKEQFFGPGTRLTVL.

V usage is TRBV9 and J usage is TRBJ2-2; no clear D. CDR3 length: 14 residues. Trimming cost V 1 base and J 3 bases, with 7 bases left between them. Germline V gives CDR1 SGDLS, CDR2 YYNGEE. The CDR3 nucleotides are TGTGCCAGCAGCGTAATAGGCGACACCGGGGAGCTGTTTTTT. Translated, it gives CASSVIGDTGELFF.

The gene calls are TRBV28 and TRBJ1-5; 8 bases are a match to TRBD1. Germline V CDR1 and CDR2: MDHEN, SYDVKM. The CDR3 is 14 amino acids. The J segment lost 4 bases and the V segment lost 6 bases, leaving 5 bases of the junction unmatched. CDR3 DNA: TGTGCCAGCAGGGGAAGACAGGGGAATCAGCCCCAGCATTTT. Protein sequence: CASRGRQGNQPQHF. The whole variable domain, remainder taken from reference TRBV28 and TRBJ1-5, is DVKVTQSSRYLVKRTGEKVFLECVQDMDHENMFWYRQDPGLGLRLIYFSYDVKMKEKGDIPEGYSVSREKKERFSLILESASTNQTSMYLCASRGRQGNQPQHFGDGTRLSIL.

The V gene is TRBV7-6, the J gene TRBJ1-5, with 7 bases that match TRBD1. V lost 6 bases and J lost 4; bases outside the gene matches: 15. In germline, CDR1 is SGHVS, CDR2 FNYEAQ. The CDR3 is made up of 17 amino acids. The CDR3 here is CASRPGQVKLWNQPQHF. The CDR3 nucleotides read TGTGCCAGCAGACCAGGACAGGTGAAGTTGTGGAATCAGCCCCAGCATTTT.

This rearrangement joins TRBV5-8 to TRBJ2-1; TRBD2 aligns across 11 bases. The CDR3 sequence is 18 residues long. With V trimmed by 0 bases and J by 3 bases, 8 bases remained unmatched. Germline CDR1 is SGHTS and CDR2 is YDEGEE. This chain's CDR3 is CASSLVVLAGGLYNEQFF. The DNA for the CDR3 is TGTGCCAGCAGCTTGGTGGTTTTAGCGGGAGGGCTCTACAATGAGCAGTTCTTC.

The chain couples TRBV4-3 to TRBJ1-1; 8 nucleotides line up with TRBD1. Germline V gene lookup returns CDR1 LGHNA and CDR2 YSLEER. This CDR3 is built from 18 residues. V dropped 0 bases and J dropped 7; count of bases not matched to a gene: 16. The CDR3 here is CASSQDAQGARSLGEAFF. The CDR3 DNA reads TGCGCCAGCAGCCAAGATGCCCAGGGGGCGCGAAGTTTGGGTGAAGCTTTCTTT.